This T cell receptor (beta chain) stems from a study of radiation and T cells in renal cell carcinoma. Documented time point: baseline pretreatment blood. Treatment meaning: 15 Gy SBRT to primary tumor, nephrectomy 4 weeks later. Blood was sampled at baseline, 2 weeks and 4 weeks after SBRT. A few counts support this clone. Only in-frame clones appear in the TCRdb table, and some are missing; sequencing was by immunoSEQ multiplex PCR. The repertoire holds some 150,000 clones, with over 80% as singletons. Trimming left V 5 bases short and J 1 base short, with 8 bases between. This CDR3 is built from 13 residues. Germline V gene sequence: CDR1 SGHAT, CDR2 FQNNGV.

The starting material was blood, obtained from a patient whose treatment included radiotherapy and nephrectomy. The source is a woman in her forties or fifties with renal cell carcinoma. The chain couples TRBV11-2 to TRBJ1-1; D call uncertain. The CDR3 loop is CASSTRANTEAFF. In nucleotides, the CDR3 is TGTGCCAGCAGCACGAGAGCGAACACTGAAGCTTTCTTT.